These 17 T cell receptor beta chains were sequenced from one sample in a study of long-term antiretroviral therapy in people with HIV. This was the immunoSEQ v3.0 assay at survey level. This table comes from immunoSEQ multiplex PCR, and its TCRdb copy is limited to in-frame clones, with some not included. This table holds about 25,000 clones, 65% to 85% found once. Material: unsorted PBMCs, obtained 2.1 years after starting antiretroviral therapy. Receptor source: a man aged 25 to 40 with HIV.

The chain combines TRBV7-2 with TRBJ1-4; D is uncertain. Trimming stripped 7 bases from V and 11 bases from J, with 17 bases between. This CDR3 region has 13 residues. Germline V gene lookup returns CDR1 SGHTA and CDR2 FQGNSA. The CDR3 region is CASTPLLGGKLFF. The CDR3 region has the DNA TGTGCCAGCACCCCCCTTTTGGGTGGGAAACTGTTTTTT.

This clone was detected a few times. The chain has TRBV2 and TRBJ1-6; TRBD1 agrees at 10 bases. This CDR3 contains 15 residues. Germline-derived CDR1 and CDR2 are SNHLY and FYNNEI. V shed 8 bases and J 10 bases; nucleotides not matched to a gene: 11. The CDR3 DNA reads as TGTGCCAGCTGCGTTCGGGACAGGGGAAACTCACCCCTCCACTTT. Translated: CASCVRDRGNSPLHF. Based on the CDR3 plus reference TRBV2 and TRBJ1-6, the full variable domain is EPEVTQTPSHQVTQMGQEVILRCVPISNHLYFYWYRQILGQKVEFLVSFYNNEISEKSEIFDDQFSVERPDGSNFTLKIRSTKLEDSAMYFCASCVRDRGNSPLHFGNGTRLTVT.

This rearrangement joins TRBV19 to TRBJ1-5, with D possibly matching TRBD1 (5 bases). The CDR3 contains 12 residues. The germline V gene has CDR1 LNHDA and CDR2 SQIVND (reference sequence). Trimming took 6 bases from V and 3 from J, leaving 6 bases between them. The CDR3 sequence is CASRGPNQPQHF. The DNA for the CDR3 is TGTGCCAGTAGGGGACCCAATCAGCCCCAGCATTTT.

The CDR3 sequence: CAIRTAYEQYF. CDR3 bases: TGTGCCATCCGGACAGCCTACGAGCAGTACTTC. The chain carries TRBV6-1 and TRBJ2-7; D may be TRBD1 (6 bases). The V gene's germline CDR1 is MNHNS and CDR2 SASEGT. V was clipped by 10 bases and J by 2 bases, with 9 bases between them. The CDR3 sequence is 11 residues long.

This clone has a handful of counts. This chain links TRBV2 with TRBJ2-1; D unclear. The length of the CDR3 is 13 residues. CDR1 is SNHLY, CDR2 FYNNEI, per germline. Trimming removed 7 bases at V and 13 bases at J, with 20 bases between. As DNA, the CDR3 is TGTGCCAGCACCATTGGAGAGTCAGGCTATCAGTTCTTC. Amino acid sequence: CASTIGESGYQFF.

The J gene is TRBJ2-1, the V gene TRBV6-6; TRBD2 matches at 11 bases. Trimming at V came to 7 bases and at J to 6 bases, leaving 8 bases not matched to a gene. The CDR3 contains 15 residues. CDR1 is MNHNY and CDR2 is SVGAGI in the germline V gene (reference sequence). This CDR3 is CASNSGRALGNEQFF. CDR3 DNA sequence: TGTGCCAGCAATAGCGGGAGGGCCCTCGGCAATGAGCAGTTCTTC.

J is TRBJ2-2 and V is TRBV19; possibly TRBD1 for D (5 bases). The length of the CDR3 is 13 residues. Germline V gene data show CDR1 as LNHDA and CDR2 as SQIVND (reference sequence). V was shortened by 1 base and J by 7 bases, with 7 bases between the two germline ends. The CDR3 is CASSIAQGGELFF. CDR3 bases: TGTGCCAGTAGTATAGCCCAGGGCGGGGAGCTGTTTTTT.

This clone turned up a few times. J is TRBJ2-7 and V is TRBV7-2; TRBD2 might be the D (5 bases). The CDR3 is 13 residues long. Germline lookup yields CDR1 SGHTA and CDR2 FQGNSA. The ends were cut back, 0 bases at V and 7 bases at J, with 10 bases in the middle. The CDR3 DNA sequence: TGTGCCAGCAGCTTAGCCCTCCGAGGGGAGCAGTACTTC. It specifies CASSLALRGEQYF.

In the case of this clone: Different DNA sequences within this sample yield the same CDR3. CDR3: CAWSVPPQETQYF. CDR3 bases: TGTGCCTGGAGTGTTCCTCCTCAAGAGACCCAGTACTTC. This chain links TRBV30 with TRBJ2-5, with D unclear. CDR1 is GTSNPN and CDR2 is SVGIG in the germline V gene (reference sequence). This CDR3 is 13 amino acids long. V lost 0 bases and J 2 bases, leaving 7 bases between the germline ends.

The J gene is TRBJ2-1, the V gene TRBV13, with D unclear. The CDR3 length is 15 residues. V lost 5 bases, J lost 4 bases, and 15 bases lay in between. Germline V gene sequence: CDR1 PRHDT, CDR2 FYEKMQ (reference sequence). The CDR3 DNA reads TGTGCCAGCAGCCCACGGCTATATCCGTACAATGAGCAGTTCTTC. As protein: CASSPRLYPYNEQFF.

For the CDR3, the DNA is TGTGCCAGCAGTTACCAATCTTACGAGCAGTACTTC. This translates into CASSYQSYEQYF. This chain links TRBV6-6 with TRBJ2-7; D remains ambiguous. V lost 2 bases to trimming and J lost 4 bases, with 6 bases between them. CDR3 length: 12 residues. Germline CDR1 reads MNHNY; CDR2 reads SVGAGI (reference sequence).

In its sample, this clone was seen once. V usage is TRBV5-4 and J usage is TRBJ2-2, with 7 bases fitting TRBD1. After removal of 0 bases from V and 1 base from J, the junction contained 3 bases not matched to a gene. The germline CDR1 and CDR2 sequences are SGHNT and YYREEE (reference sequence). The CDR3 runs 16 residues. Here the CDR3 reads CASSLGQGENTGELFF. CDR3 DNA: TGTGCCAGCAGCTTGGGCCAGGGGGAGAACACCGGGGAGCTGTTTTTT.

The gene calls are TRBV19 and TRBJ2-7; D is undetermined. Looked up from germline, CDR1 is LNHDA and CDR2 is SQIVND (reference sequence). Trimming took 3 bases from V and 3 from J, leaving 12 bases between them. The CDR3 consists of 14 residues. CDR3 amino acids: CASSMGILGYEQYF. The CDR3 nucleotides read TGTGCCAGTAGTATGGGGATATTGGGCTACGAGCAGTACTTC.

The J gene is TRBJ1-5, the V gene TRBV19, with D possibly TRBD1 on 5 matching bases. The CDR3 length is 15 residues. Looked up from germline, CDR1 is LNHDA and CDR2 is SQIVND (reference sequence). The V end was cut by 3 bases, the J end by 4 bases, with 13 bases between. CDR3 nucleotides: TGTGCCAGTAGTATCCGGGGACCGAGAAATCAGCCCCAGCATTTT. Its protein product is CASSIRGPRNQPQHF. Supplemented by reference TRBV19 and TRBJ1-5, the full variable domain reads DGGITQSPKYLFRKEGQNVTLSCEQNLNHDAMYWYRQDPGQGLRLIYYSQIVNDFQKGDIAEGYSVSREKKESFPLTVTSAQKNPTAFYLCASSIRGPRNQPQHFGDGTRLSIL.

This clone is labeled large. The chain has TRBV19 and TRBJ2-1; TRBD1 matches 10 bases. V dropped 8 bases and J dropped 1; count of bases not matched to a gene: 5. There are 15 residues in the CDR3. Germline-derived CDR1 and CDR2 are LNHDA and SQIVND (reference sequence). CDR3 DNA: TGTGCCAGTCAAGACAGGGGGCTTTCCTACAATGAGCAGTTCTTC. Its protein is CASQDRGLSYNEQFF. The entire variable domain, with the rest obtained from reference TRBV19 and TRBJ2-1, is as follows: DGGITQSPKYLFRKEGQNVTLSCEQNLNHDAMYWYRQDPGQGLRLIYYSQIVNDFQKGDIAEGYSVSREKKESFPLTVTSAQKNPTAFYLCASQDRGLSYNEQFFGPGTRLTVL.

This chain links TRBV7-2 with TRBJ1-5, with D tentatively TRBD1 (5 bases). Looked up from germline, CDR1 is SGHTA and CDR2 is FQGNSA. The CDR3 sequence is 15 residues long. V was pared by 0 bases and J by 4 bases, with 10 bases between. The CDR3 here is CASSLAVQENQPQHF. CDR3 in DNA: TGTGCCAGCAGCTTAGCTGTACAGGAAAATCAGCCCCAGCATTTT.

For the CDR3, the DNA is TGCGCCAGCAGTGAGTCGACCGGAGGGTTAGGCAATCAGCCCCAGCATTTT. Amino acid sequence: CASSESTGGLGNQPQHF. This rearrangement joins TRBV10-1 to TRBJ1-5; no clear D. The V end lost 0 bases, the J end lost 2 bases, and 14 bases lay between the germline ends. The CDR3 has 17 residues. The V gene's germline CDR1 is WNHNN and CDR2 SYGVQD (reference sequence).